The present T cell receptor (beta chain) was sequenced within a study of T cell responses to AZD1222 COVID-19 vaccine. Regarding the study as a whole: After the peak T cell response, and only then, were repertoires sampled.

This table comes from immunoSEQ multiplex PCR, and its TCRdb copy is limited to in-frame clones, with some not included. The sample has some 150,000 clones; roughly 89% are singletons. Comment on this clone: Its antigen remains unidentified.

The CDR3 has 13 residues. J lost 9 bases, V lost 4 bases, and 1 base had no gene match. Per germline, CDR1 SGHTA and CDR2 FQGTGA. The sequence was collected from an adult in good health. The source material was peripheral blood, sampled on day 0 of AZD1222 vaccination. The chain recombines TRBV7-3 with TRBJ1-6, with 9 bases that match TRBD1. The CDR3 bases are TGTGCCAGCAGCTGGGACAGGGTTTCACCCCTCCACTTT. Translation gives CASSWDRVSPLHF. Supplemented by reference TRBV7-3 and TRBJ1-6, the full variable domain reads GAGVSQTPSNKVTEKGKYVELRCDPISGHTALYWYRQSLGQGPEFLIYFQGTGAADDSGLPNDRFFAVRPEGSVSTLKIQRTERGDSAVYLCASSWDRVSPLHFGNGTRLTVT.